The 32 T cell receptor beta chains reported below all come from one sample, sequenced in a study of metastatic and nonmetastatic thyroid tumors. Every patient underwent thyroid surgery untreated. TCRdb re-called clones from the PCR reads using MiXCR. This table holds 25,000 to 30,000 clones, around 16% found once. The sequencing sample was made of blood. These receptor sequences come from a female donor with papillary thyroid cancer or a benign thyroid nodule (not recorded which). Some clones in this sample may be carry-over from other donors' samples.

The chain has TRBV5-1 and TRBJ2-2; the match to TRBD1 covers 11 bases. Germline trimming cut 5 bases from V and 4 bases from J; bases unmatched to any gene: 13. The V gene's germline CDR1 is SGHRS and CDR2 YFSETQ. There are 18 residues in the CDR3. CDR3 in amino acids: CASSPLPGQGAGTGELFF. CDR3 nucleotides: TGCGCCAGCAGTCCCCTTCCCGGACAGGGGGCGGGCACCGGGGAGCTGTTTTTT.

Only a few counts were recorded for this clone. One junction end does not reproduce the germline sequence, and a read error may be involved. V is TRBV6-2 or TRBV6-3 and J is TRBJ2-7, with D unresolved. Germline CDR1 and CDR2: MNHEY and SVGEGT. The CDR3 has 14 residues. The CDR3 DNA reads TGTGCCAGCAGTTACAAGGTCGGCTCCTACGAGCAGTGTTTC. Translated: CASSYKVGSYEQCF.

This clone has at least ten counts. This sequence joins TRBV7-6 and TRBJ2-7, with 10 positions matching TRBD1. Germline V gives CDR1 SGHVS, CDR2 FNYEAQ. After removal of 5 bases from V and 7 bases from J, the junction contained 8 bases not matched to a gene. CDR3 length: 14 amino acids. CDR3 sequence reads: CASSPGQGTREQYF. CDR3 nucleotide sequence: TGTGCCAGCAGCCCGGGACAGGGGACAAGGGAGCAGTACTTC.

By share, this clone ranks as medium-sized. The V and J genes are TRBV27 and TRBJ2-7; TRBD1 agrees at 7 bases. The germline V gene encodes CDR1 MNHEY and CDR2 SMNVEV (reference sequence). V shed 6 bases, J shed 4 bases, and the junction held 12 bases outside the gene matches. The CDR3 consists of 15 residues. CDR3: CASSPDGQVLYEQYF. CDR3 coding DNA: TGTGCCAGCAGCCCGGACGGACAGGTACTTTACGAGCAGTACTTC.

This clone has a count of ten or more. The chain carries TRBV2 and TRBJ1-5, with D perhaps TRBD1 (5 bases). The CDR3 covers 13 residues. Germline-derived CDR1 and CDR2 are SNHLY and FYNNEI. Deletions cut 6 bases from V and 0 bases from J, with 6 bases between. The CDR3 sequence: CASRDTSNQPQHF. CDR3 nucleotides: TGTGCCAGCAGGGACACTAGCAATCAGCCCCAGCATTTT.

The CDR3 here is CASSPPGAFTDTQYF. For the CDR3, the DNA is TGTGCCAGCAGCCCCCCCGGCGCCTTCACAGATACGCAGTATTTT. V gene TRBV13 combines with J gene TRBJ2-3; D remains unclear. The CDR3 sequence is 15 residues long. Germline assignment: CDR1 PRHDT and CDR2 FYEKMQ (reference sequence). V lost 5 bases and J 2 bases, leaving 14 bases between the germline ends.

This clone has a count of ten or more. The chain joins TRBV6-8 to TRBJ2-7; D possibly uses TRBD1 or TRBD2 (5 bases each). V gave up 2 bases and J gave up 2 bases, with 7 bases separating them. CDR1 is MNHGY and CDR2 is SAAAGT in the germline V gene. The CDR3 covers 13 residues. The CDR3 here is CASSYRGPYEQYF. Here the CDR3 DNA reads TGTGCCAGCAGTTACAGGGGACCCTACGAGCAGTACTTC.

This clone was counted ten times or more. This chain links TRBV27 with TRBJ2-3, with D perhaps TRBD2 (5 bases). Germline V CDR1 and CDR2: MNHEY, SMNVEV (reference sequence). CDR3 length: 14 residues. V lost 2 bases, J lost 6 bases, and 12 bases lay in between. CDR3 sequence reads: CASSLRLADDTQYF. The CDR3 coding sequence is TGTGCCAGCAGTTTACGGCTAGCTGATGATACGCAGTATTTT.

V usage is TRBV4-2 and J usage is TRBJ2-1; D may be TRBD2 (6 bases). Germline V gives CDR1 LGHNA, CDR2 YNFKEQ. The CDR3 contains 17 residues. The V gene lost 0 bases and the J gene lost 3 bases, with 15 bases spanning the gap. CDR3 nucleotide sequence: TGTGCCAGCAGCCAAGATCCCTCCCCGGGAGTCTACAATGAGCAGTTCTTC. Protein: CASSQDPSPGVYNEQFF.

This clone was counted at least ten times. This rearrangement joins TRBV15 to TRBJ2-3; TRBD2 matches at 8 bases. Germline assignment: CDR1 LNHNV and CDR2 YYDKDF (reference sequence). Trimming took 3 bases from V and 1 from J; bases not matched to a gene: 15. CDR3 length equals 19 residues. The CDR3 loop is CATSSPLDQTSDRTDTQYF. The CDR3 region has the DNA TGTGCCACCAGCAGCCCTCTAGATCAGACTAGCGATCGCACAGATACGCAGTATTTT.

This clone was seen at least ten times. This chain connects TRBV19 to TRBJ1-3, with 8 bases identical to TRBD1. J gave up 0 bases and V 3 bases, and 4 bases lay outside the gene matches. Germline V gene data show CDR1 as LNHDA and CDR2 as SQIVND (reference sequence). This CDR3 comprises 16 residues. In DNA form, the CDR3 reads TGTGCCAGTAGTATTCCTGACAGGGGCTCTGGAAACACCATATATTTT. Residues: CASSIPDRGSGNTIYF.

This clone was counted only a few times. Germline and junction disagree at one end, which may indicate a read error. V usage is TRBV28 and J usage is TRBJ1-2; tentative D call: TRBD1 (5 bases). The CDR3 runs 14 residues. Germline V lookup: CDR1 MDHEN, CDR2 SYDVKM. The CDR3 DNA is TGTGTCAGCAGTCCCGCCCAGGGAGCGGATGGCTACACCTTC. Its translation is CVSSPAQGADGYTF.

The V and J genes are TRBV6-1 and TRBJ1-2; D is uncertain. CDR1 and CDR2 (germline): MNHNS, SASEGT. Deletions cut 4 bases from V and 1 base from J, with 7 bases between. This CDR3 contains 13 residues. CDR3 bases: TGTGCCAGCAGTGGGCGGGGTAACTATGGCTACACCTTC. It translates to CASSGRGNYGYTF.

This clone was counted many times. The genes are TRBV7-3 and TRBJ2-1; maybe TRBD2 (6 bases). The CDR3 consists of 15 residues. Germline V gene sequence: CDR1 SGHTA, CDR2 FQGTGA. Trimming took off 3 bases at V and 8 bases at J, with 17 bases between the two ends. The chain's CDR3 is CASSFGGGDSYEQFF. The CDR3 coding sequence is TGTGCCAGCAGCTTCGGCGGAGGGGATTCGTATGAGCAGTTCTTC.

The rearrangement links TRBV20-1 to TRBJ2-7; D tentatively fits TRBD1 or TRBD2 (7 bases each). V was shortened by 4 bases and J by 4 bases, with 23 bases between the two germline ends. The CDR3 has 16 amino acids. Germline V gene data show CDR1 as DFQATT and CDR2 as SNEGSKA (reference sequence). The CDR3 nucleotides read TGCAGTGCTATCAGTGGGGGGGGACAGTGGGTTTACGAGCAGTACTTC. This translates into CSAISGGGQWVYEQYF.

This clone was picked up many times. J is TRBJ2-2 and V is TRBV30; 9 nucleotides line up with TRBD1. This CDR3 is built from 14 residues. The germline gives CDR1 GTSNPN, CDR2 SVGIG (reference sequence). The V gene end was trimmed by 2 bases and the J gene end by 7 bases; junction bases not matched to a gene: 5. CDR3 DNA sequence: TGTGCCTGGAGTCTAACAGGGGGCGGCGGGGAGCTGTTTTTT. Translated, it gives CAWSLTGGGGELFF.

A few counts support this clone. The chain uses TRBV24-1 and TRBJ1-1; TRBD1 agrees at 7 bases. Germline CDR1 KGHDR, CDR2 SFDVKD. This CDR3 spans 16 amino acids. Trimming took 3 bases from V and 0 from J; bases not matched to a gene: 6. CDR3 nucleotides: TGTGCCACCAGTGATAGGGGACAGAGAATGAACACTGAAGCTTTCTTT. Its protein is CATSDRGQRMNTEAFF.

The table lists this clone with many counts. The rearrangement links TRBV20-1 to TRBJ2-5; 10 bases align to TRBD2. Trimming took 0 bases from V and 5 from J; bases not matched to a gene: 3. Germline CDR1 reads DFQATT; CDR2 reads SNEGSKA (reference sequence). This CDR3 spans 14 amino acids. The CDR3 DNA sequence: TGCAGTGCTAGAGATCCGGGACTAGCGGAGACCCAGTACTTC. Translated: CSARDPGLAETQYF.

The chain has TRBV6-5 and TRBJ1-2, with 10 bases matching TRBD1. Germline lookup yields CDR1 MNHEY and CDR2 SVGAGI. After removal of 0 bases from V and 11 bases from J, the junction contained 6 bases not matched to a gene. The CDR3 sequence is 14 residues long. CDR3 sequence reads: CASSYSRDRGFYTF. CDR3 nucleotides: TGTGCCAGCAGTTACTCGCGGGACAGGGGTTTTTACACCTTC.

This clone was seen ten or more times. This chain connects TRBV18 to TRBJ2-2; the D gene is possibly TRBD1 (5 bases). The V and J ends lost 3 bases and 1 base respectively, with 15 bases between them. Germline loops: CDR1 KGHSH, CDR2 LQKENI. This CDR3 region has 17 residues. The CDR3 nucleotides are TGTGCCAGCTCACCCTACTTGACAGCGCAGAACACCGGGGAGCTGTTTTTT. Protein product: CASSPYLTAQNTGELFF.

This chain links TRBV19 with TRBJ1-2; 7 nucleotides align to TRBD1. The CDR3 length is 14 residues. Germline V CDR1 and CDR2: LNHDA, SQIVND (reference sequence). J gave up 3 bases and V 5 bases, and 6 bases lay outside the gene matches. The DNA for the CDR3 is TGTGCCAGTAGTGCCCGGGACAGATACTATGGCTACACCTTC. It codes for CASSARDRYYGYTF.

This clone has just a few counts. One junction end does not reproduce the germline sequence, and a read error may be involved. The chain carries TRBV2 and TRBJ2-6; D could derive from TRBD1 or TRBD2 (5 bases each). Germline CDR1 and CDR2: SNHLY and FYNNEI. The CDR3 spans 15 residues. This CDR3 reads CASIGAGSGANVLTF. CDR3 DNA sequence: TGTGCCAGCATCGGGGCGGGCTCTGGTGCCAACGTCCTGACTTTC.

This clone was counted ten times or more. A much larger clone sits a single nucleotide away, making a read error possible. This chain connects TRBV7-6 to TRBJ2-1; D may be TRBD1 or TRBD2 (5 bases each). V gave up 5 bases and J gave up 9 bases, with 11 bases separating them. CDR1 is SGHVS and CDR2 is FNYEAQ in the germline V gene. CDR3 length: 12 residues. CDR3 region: CASSRRGTEQFF. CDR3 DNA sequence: TGTGCCAGCAGCAGACGAGGGACTGAGCAGTTCTTC.

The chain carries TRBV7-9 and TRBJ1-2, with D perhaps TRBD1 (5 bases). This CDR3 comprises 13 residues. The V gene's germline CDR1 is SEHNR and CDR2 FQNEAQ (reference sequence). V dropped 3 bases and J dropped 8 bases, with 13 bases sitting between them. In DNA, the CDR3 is TGTGCCAGCAGCTTGGTGGGGGTGAAAGGCTACACCTTC. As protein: CASSLVGVKGYTF.

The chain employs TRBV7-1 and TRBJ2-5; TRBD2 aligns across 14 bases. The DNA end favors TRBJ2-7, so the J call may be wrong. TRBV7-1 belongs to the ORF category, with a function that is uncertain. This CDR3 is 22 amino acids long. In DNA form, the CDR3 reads TGTGCCAGCAGCTCTACAGGGGCGACGCCTGGGACTAGCGGGAGCAGGGGCTACGAGCAGTACTTC. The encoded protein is CASSSTGATPGTSGSRGYEQYF.

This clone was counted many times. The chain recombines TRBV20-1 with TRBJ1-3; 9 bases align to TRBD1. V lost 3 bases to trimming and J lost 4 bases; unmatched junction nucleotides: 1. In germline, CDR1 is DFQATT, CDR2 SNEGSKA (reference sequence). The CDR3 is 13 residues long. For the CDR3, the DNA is TGCAGTGCTAGCACAGGGGGCGGAAACACCATATATTTT. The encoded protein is CSASTGGGNTIYF.

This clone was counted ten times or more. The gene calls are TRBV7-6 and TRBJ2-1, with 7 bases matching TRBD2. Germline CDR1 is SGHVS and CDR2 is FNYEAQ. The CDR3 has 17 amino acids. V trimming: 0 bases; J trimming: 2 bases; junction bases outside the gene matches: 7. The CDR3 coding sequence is TGTGCCAGCAGCTTAGCTCTGTGGGAGGGCCCCTACAATGAGCAGTTCTTC. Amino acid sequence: CASSLALWEGPYNEQFF.

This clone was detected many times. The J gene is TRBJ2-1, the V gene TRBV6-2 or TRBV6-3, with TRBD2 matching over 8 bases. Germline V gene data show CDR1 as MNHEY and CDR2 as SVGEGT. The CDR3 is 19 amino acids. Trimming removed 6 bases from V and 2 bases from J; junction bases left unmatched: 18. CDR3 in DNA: TGTGCCAGCAGCTCCCATGCAGGACTAGCCCGACGGACCTACAATGAGCAGTTCTTC. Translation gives CASSSHAGLARRTYNEQFF.

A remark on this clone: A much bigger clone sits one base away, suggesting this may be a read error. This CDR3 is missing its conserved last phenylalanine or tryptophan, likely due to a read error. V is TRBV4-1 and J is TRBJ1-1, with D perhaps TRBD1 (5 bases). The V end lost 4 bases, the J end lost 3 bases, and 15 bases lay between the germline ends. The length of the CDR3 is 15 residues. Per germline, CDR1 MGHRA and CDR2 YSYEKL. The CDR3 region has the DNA TGCGCCAGCAGCCGCAGGGACGGAGGAGACACTGAAGCTTTCTCT. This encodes CASSRRDGGDTEAFS.

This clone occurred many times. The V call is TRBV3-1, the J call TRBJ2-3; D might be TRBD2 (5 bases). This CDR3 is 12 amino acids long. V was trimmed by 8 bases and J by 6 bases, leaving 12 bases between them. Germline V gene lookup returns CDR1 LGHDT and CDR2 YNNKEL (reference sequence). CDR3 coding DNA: TGTGCCAGCGGTTGGGAGAGGGATACGCAGTATTTT. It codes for CASGWERDTQYF.

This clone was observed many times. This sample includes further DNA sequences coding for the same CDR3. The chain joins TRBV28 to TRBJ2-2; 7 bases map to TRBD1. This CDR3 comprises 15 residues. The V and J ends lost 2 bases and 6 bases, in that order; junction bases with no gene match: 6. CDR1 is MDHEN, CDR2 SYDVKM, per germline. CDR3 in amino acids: CASSLEGAESGELFF. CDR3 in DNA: TGTGCCAGCAGTTTAGAGGGGGCAGAGTCCGGGGAGCTGTTTTTT.

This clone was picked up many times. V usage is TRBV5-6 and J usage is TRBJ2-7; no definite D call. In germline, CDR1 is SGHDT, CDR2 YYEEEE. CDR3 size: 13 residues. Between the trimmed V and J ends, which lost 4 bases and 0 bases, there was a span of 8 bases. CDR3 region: CASSTAVSYEQYF. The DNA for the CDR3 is TGTGCCAGCAGCACCGCGGTCTCCTACGAGCAGTACTTC.